This T cell receptor beta chain was documented in a study of T cell responses to AZD1222 COVID-19 vaccine. Germline loops: CDR1 KGHSH, CDR2 LQKENI. Losses at the gene ends were 0 bases for V and 8 bases for J; bases not matched to a gene: 3. The CDR3 contains 14 residues. Sequencing was performed with immunoSEQ multiplex PCR; in TCRdb, only in-frame clones are kept and a portion is missing. The repertoire holds under 150,000 clones, approximately 85% seen once, with about 4% in the top ten. This clone was found once. The receptor comes from an adult in good health. The rearrangement links TRBV18 to TRBJ1-4, with 7 bases fitting TRBD1. The sample consisted of peripheral blood, taken on day 0 of MenACWY control vaccination. CDR3 loop: CASSPPTGREKLFF. DNA for the CDR3: TGTGCCAGCTCACCACCGACAGGGCGGGAAAAACTGTTTTTT.